This TCR beta chain was sequenced in a study of blood T cell repertoires in COVID-19. Background on the study: Material from acute and convalescent COVID-19 was sourced from the United States, Italy and Spain.

Authors' processing steps: Amplifying reference gene primers gave estimates of nucleated cell counts. Sequenced by immunoSEQ multiplex PCR; TCRdb stores in-frame clones only, minus some. The V and J calls and the clone size are those of that table, but D and trimming were determined from the DNA. Of around 79,000 clones in the sample, 83% were seen once. This CDR3 region has 13 residues. Germline V gene sequence: CDR1 SGDLS, CDR2 YYNGEE. J gave up 8 bases and V 5 bases, and 9 bases lay outside the gene matches. The chain carries TRBV9 and TRBJ1-2; 7 bases are shared with TRBD1. Sequencing was performed on peripheral blood. The receptor was isolated from a woman aged 55-69 years with acute or convalescent COVID-19. The CDR3 nucleotides read TGTGCCAGCAGGAACACAGGGGAGTACGGCTACACCTTC. Protein sequence: CASRNTGEYGYTF.